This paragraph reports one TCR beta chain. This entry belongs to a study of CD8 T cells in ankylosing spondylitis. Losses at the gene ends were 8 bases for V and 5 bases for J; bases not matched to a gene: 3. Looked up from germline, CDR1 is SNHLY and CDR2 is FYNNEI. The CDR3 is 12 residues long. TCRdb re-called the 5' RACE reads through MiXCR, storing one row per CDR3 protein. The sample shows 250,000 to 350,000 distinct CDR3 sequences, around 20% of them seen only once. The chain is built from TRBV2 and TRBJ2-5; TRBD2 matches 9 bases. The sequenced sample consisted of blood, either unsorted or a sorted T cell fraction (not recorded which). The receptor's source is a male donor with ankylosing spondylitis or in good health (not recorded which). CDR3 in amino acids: CASGTSRETQYF. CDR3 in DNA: TGTGCCAGCGGGACTAGCAGGGAGACCCAGTACTTC. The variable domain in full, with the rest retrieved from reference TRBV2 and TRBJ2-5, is EPEVTQTPSHQVTQMGQEVILRCVPISNHLYFYWYRQILGQKVEFLVSFYNNEISEKSEIFDDQFSVERPDGSNFTLKIRSTKLEDSAMYFCASGTSRETQYFGPGTRLLVL.